The 20 T cell receptor beta chains below come from one sample, sequenced in a study of shared clonotypes between healthy human individuals. This table comes from immunoSEQ multiplex PCR, and its TCRdb copy is limited to in-frame clones, with some not included. The repertoire consists of nearly 1 million clones, with over 60% occurring once and the leading ten covering about 1.5%. The specimen sequenced was memory CD4+ T cells sorted from blood. Sample subset: CD45RA-negative fraction. These receptors all come from a young man in good health.

The gene calls are TRBV6-5 and TRBJ2-1; weak D call: TRBD2 (7 bases). This CDR3 is built from 14 residues. V was trimmed by 4 bases and J by 9 bases, leaving 16 bases between them. Germline CDR1 and CDR2: MNHEY and SVGAGI. In nucleotides, the CDR3 is TGTGCCAGCAGTTTTTCGGGGGGCCGGCCTGAGCAGTTCTTC. Translated: CASSFSGGRPEQFF.

The chain employs TRBV4-2 and TRBJ2-7; TRBD1 matches 10 bases. The CDR3 loop spans 15 amino acids. CDR1 is LGHNA and CDR2 is YNFKEQ in the germline V gene. J gave up 6 bases and V 6 bases, and 11 bases lay outside the gene matches. The CDR3 bases are TGTGCCAGCAGTAAGGTTGGGACAGGGGAGGGCGAGCAGTACTTC. This gives the protein CASSKVGTGEGEQYF.

This clone came up a few times. V usage is TRBV6-1 and J usage is TRBJ2-5, with D tentatively TRBD1 (6 bases). This CDR3 region has 13 residues. CDR1 and CDR2 (germline): MNHNS, SASEGT. The ends were cut back, 7 bases at V and 3 bases at J, with 12 bases in the middle. The CDR3 reads CASIRQGKETQYF. The CDR3 DNA sequence: TGTGCCAGCATCAGGCAGGGGAAAGAGACCCAGTACTTC.

The V call is TRBV5-8, the J call TRBJ1-5; 8 bases match TRBD1. V was clipped by 2 bases and J by 3 bases; unmatched bases: 13. From germline, CDR1 is SGHTS and CDR2 YDEGEE. The CDR3 covers 18 residues. The CDR3 DNA reads as TGTGCCAGCAGCTTCATGGGGACAGGCTACGGGAACAATCAGCCCCAGCATTTT. Translation: CASSFMGTGYGNNQPQHF.

This clone was picked up a small number of times. The V gene is TRBV5-1, the J gene TRBJ2-3; the match to TRBD2 covers 7 bases. Germline V gene sequence: CDR1 SGHRS, CDR2 YFSETQ. This CDR3 comprises 14 residues. With V trimmed by 4 bases and J by 2 bases, 4 bases remained unmatched. This chain's CDR3 is CASSPGLFTDTQYF. The CDR3 DNA reads TGCGCCAGCAGCCCGGGACTATTCACAGATACGCAGTATTTT.

This clone was counted a single time. The V and J genes are TRBV10-1 and TRBJ1-4, with D possibly TRBD1 on 5 matching bases. The V end lost 5 bases, the J end lost 0 bases, and 22 bases lay between the germline ends. There are 19 residues in the CDR3. Germline V gene sequence: CDR1 WNHNN, CDR2 SYGVQD (reference sequence). CDR3 residues: CASSRGGLGRGSTNEKLFF. The CDR3, as DNA: TGCGCCAGCAGTCGTGGGGGGTTGGGCCGAGGATCAACTAATGAAAAACTGTTTTTT.

A remark on this clone: This sample includes further DNA sequences coding for the same CDR3. The DNA for the CDR3 is TGTGCCAGCTCACCCGCGGGGGAGACCCAGTACTTC. Translating it yields CASSPAGETQYF. The chain has TRBV18 and TRBJ2-5, with D possibly TRBD2 on 6 matching bases. The CDR3 sequence is 12 residues long. Germline loops: CDR1 KGHSH, CDR2 LQKENI. Trimming left V 3 bases short and J 5 bases short, with 7 bases between.

This clone was picked up a small number of times. The chain couples TRBV5-1 to TRBJ1-2, with TRBD1 matching over 8 bases. This CDR3 comprises 14 residues. V trimming: 4 bases; J trimming: 6 bases; junction bases outside the gene matches: 8. Germline values: CDR1 SGHRS, CDR2 YFSETQ. The chain's CDR3 is CASSKGQETDGYTF. DNA for the CDR3: TGCGCCAGCAGCAAGGGACAGGAAACCGATGGCTACACCTTC.

V and J are TRBV7-9 and TRBJ2-5, with 8 bases aligning to TRBD1. Germline-derived CDR1 and CDR2 are SEHNR and FQNEAQ (reference sequence). Trimming at V came to 1 base and at J to 2 bases, leaving 0 bases not matched to a gene. The CDR3 is 14 residues long. The CDR3 protein is CASSLGTGQETQYF. CDR3 sequence (DNA): TGTGCCAGCAGCTTAGGGACAGGGCAAGAGACCCAGTACTTC.

The V and J genes are TRBV19 and TRBJ2-3; the match to TRBD1 covers 8 bases. The CDR3 spans 16 residues. Losses at the gene ends were 3 bases for V and 1 base for J; bases not matched to a gene: 6. From germline, CDR1 is LNHDA and CDR2 SQIVND (reference sequence). CDR3 nucleotides: TGTGCCAGTAGTATTGGGCAGGGGGCGCGCACAGATACGCAGTATTTT. Translation gives CASSIGQGARTDTQYF.

This clone was counted between two and nine times. This chain uses TRBV14 with TRBJ1-1; TRBD1 is a possible D gene (5 bases). There are 14 residues in the CDR3. Per the germline V gene, CDR1 is SGHDN and CDR2 is FVKESK. Trimming pared 4 bases from V and 5 bases from J, leaving 14 bases between. The CDR3 protein is CASSPAGVGTEAFF. In nucleotides, the CDR3 is TGTGCCAGCAGCCCCGCGGGGGTCGGGACTGAAGCTTTCTTT.

Comments on this clone: Other DNA sequences in the same sample also yield this CDR3. The V and J genes are TRBV7-2 and TRBJ2-1; D tentatively reads TRBD1 or TRBD2 (5 bases each). The CDR3 length is 16 residues. Germline CDR1 and CDR2: SGHTA and FQGNSA. Trimming removed 0 bases from V and 0 bases from J, with 9 bases in between. This CDR3 is CASSLAGASSYNEQFF. Here the CDR3 DNA reads TGTGCCAGCAGCTTAGCCGGGGCGAGCTCCTACAATGAGCAGTTCTTC.

The chain recombines TRBV4-1 with TRBJ2-3; TRBD1 matches 11 bases. The CDR3 is made up of 20 amino acids. Germline V gene lookup returns CDR1 MGHRA and CDR2 YSYEKL. With V trimmed by 0 bases and J by 2 bases, 13 bases remained unmatched. The CDR3 loop reads CASSQEGRGRTGGVTDTQYF. The CDR3 nucleotides read TGCGCCAGCAGCCAAGAAGGTAGGGGGAGGACAGGGGGCGTCACAGATACGCAGTATTTT.

This chain uses TRBV27 with TRBJ1-2, with D uncertain. Trimming stripped 3 bases from V and 1 base from J, with 6 bases between. This CDR3 spans 13 amino acids. From germline, CDR1 is MNHEY and CDR2 SMNVEV (reference sequence). Here the CDR3 DNA reads TGTGCCAGCAGTTTGGAGGGTAACTATGGCTACACCTTC. It specifies CASSLEGNYGYTF.

The J gene is TRBJ1-1, the V gene TRBV30, with TRBD1 matching over 7 bases. Germline V CDR1 and CDR2: GTSNPN, SVGIG (reference sequence). CDR3 length equals 13 residues. Unmatched junction bases numbered 13, after V lost 4 bases and J lost 11 bases. This chain's CDR3 is CAWKKTGSFVAFF. The CDR3 DNA sequence: TGTGCCTGGAAGAAGACAGGGTCTTTCGTGGCTTTCTTT.

The gene calls are TRBV9 and TRBJ1-3; the D is unclear. The CDR3 totals 14 residues. V was clipped by 0 bases and J by 4 bases, with 8 bases between them. CDR1 is SGDLS and CDR2 is YYNGEE in the germline V gene. CDR3 amino acids: CASSVVGRGNTIYF. The CDR3 nucleotides read TGTGCCAGCAGCGTAGTAGGCAGGGGAAACACCATATATTTT.

The rearrangement uses TRBV9 and TRBJ2-1; a possible D gene is TRBD1 (6 bases). The germline gives CDR1 SGDLS, CDR2 YYNGEE. There are 14 residues in the CDR3. V lost 3 bases to trimming and J lost 4 bases, with 11 bases between them. This CDR3 is CASSDRVTYNEQFF. Here the CDR3 DNA reads TGTGCCAGCAGCGACAGGGTAACTTACAATGAGCAGTTCTTC. Together with reference TRBV9 and TRBJ2-1, the CDR3 gives the full variable domain: DSGVTQTPKHLITATGQRVTLRCSPRSGDLSVYWYQQSLDQGLQFLIQYYNGEERAKGNILERFSAQQFPDLHSELNLSSLELGDSALYFCASSDRVTYNEQFFGPGTRLTVL.

The CDR3 reads CSVDLGGTDTQYF. For the CDR3, the DNA is TGCAGCGTTGATCTGGGGGGCACAGATACGCAGTATTTT. V is TRBV29-1 and J is TRBJ2-3, with D possibly called TRBD1 or TRBD2 (5 bases each). CDR1 and CDR2 (germline): SQVTM, ANQGSEA. The ends were cut back, 3 bases at V and 1 base at J, with 8 bases in the middle. This CDR3 has 13 residues.

A word on this clone: One end of the junction is discordant with germline, which a read error may explain. Other nucleotide sequences from this sample produce the same CDR3. This chain joins TRBV30 and TRBJ1-1, with D unresolved. From germline, CDR1 is GTSNPN and CDR2 SVGIG (reference sequence). The CDR3 totals 12 residues. The CDR3 is CAWRSLNTEAFF. The CDR3 nucleotides are TGTGCCTGGAGAAGCCTGAACACTGAGGCTTTCTTT.

This chain connects TRBV6-5 to TRBJ2-1, with 13 bases that match TRBD2. CDR3 length: 15 amino acids. Losses at the gene ends were 7 bases for V and 8 bases for J; bases not matched to a gene: 8. Per germline, CDR1 MNHEY and CDR2 SVGAGI. The CDR3 is CASTRGLAGVYEQFF. The CDR3 DNA reads TGTGCCAGCACTAGAGGACTAGCGGGAGTTTATGAGCAGTTCTTC.